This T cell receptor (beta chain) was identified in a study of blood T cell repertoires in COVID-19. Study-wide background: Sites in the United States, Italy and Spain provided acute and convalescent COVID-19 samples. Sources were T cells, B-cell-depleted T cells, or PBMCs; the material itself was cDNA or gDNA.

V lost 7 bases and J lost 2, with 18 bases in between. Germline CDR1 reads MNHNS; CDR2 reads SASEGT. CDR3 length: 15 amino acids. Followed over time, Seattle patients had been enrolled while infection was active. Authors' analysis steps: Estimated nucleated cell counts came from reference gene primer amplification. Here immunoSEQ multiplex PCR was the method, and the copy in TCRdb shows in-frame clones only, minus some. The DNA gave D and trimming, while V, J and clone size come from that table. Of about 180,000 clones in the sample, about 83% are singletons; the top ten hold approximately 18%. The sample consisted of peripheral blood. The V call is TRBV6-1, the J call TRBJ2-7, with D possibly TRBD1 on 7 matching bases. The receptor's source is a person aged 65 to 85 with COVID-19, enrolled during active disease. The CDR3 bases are TGTGCCAGCAACCCAACAGGGGAGGCGACCTACGAGCAGTACTTC. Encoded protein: CASNPTGEATYEQYF.